This entry lists 10 T cell receptor beta chains sequenced from one sample in a study of cytomegalovirus exposure and HLA in healthy donors. The PCR contained 60 Vbeta and 13 Jbeta primers. TCRdb keeps only in-frame clones here, not all; method: immunoSEQ multiplex PCR. Seen here are approximately 120,000 clones, over 70% observed once, and the top ten hold 3.3%. Input material: PBMCs. These receptor sequences come from a woman between 50 and 59 years old in good health and CMV-seronegative.

With respect to this clone: One end of the junction does not line up with germline, which may come from a read error. V is TRBV7-9 and J is TRBJ2-1; possibly TRBD2 for D (5 bases). This CDR3 is 15 amino acids long. The germline V gene encodes CDR1 SEHNR and CDR2 FQNEAQ (reference sequence). Written as DNA, the CDR3 is TGTTCCAGCAGCTTAGGACCTGAGGGCTACAATGAGCAGTTCTTC. Translation: CSSSLGPEGYNEQFF. Full variable domain (remainder filled in from reference TRBV7-9 and TRBJ2-1): DTGVSQNPRHKITKRGQNVTFRCDPISEHNRLYWYRQTLGQGPEFLTYFQNEAQLEKSRLLSDRFSAERPKGSFSTLEIQRTEQGDSAMYLCSSSLGPEGYNEQFFGPGTRLTVL.

This clone appeared once. V is TRBV5-4 and J is TRBJ1-1, with D possibly TRBD1 on 6 matching bases. V lost 4 bases and J lost 6, with 19 bases in between. The CDR3 totals 15 residues. The germline gives CDR1 SGHNT, CDR2 YYREEE (reference sequence). The CDR3 loop reads CASSPAENRVAEAFF. CDR3 nucleotides: TGTGCCAGCAGCCCCGCAGAAAACAGGGTCGCTGAAGCTTTCTTT.

This rearrangement joins TRBV7-2 to TRBJ2-7; 9 nucleotides line up with TRBD1. CDR1 is SGHTA and CDR2 is FQGNSA in the germline V gene. The junction had 7 bases not matched to a gene; V was cut back by 4 bases and J by 6 bases. The CDR3 spans 14 residues. CDR3 nucleotide sequence: TGTGCCAGCAGCTCCAGGGGACAGGGTTCCGAGCAGTACTTC. The encoded protein is CASSSRGQGSEQYF.

The chain uses TRBV6-5 and TRBJ1-2, with 7 bases matching TRBD1. The CDR3 has 15 residues. V lost 6 bases and J lost 0; bases outside the gene matches: 7. Germline V gives CDR1 MNHEY, CDR2 SVGAGI. CDR3 amino acids: CASRKGTVANYGYTF. The CDR3, as DNA: TGTGCCAGCAGGAAGGGGACAGTAGCTAACTATGGCTACACCTTC.

The V call is TRBV6-5, the J call TRBJ2-5; 9 nucleotides agree with TRBD2. The end of the DNA fits TRBJ2-7 better, so the J call may be wrong. The CDR3 spans 16 residues. Germline V gene data show CDR1 as MNHEY and CDR2 as SVGAGI. As DNA, the CDR3 is TGTGCCAGCAGTTACTATCGCGCGGGAGGGCGCTACGAGCAGTACTTC. This sequence encodes CASSYYRAGGRYEQYF.

The chain recombines TRBV7-2 with TRBJ1-1, with 8 bases fitting TRBD1. The trim removed 5 bases at V and 4 bases at J, leaving 21 bases unmatched. The CDR3 is made up of 19 amino acids. From germline, CDR1 is SGHTA and CDR2 FQGNSA. The CDR3 bases are TGTGCCAGCAGCCTTCGTCCCGCAGGGGGCCCTCGGGCGGGCACTGAAGCTTTCTTT. Translation gives CASSLRPAGGPRAGTEAFF. Together with reference TRBV7-2 and TRBJ1-1, the CDR3 gives the full variable domain: GAGVSQSPSNKVTEKGKDVELRCDPISGHTALYWYRQSLGQGLEFLIYFQGNSAPDKSGLPSDRFSAERTGGSVSTLTIQRTQQEDSAVYLCASSLRPAGGPRAGTEAFFGQGTRLTVV.

This clone appeared a few times. V and J are TRBV11-3 and TRBJ1-1, with 9 bases fitting TRBD1. This CDR3 has 17 residues. V was pared by 1 base and J by 1 base, with 7 bases of the junction left unmatched. The germline CDR1 and CDR2 sequences are SGHNT and YENEEA. CDR3: CASSLGGGQGQNTEAFF. The CDR3 nucleotides are TGTGCCAGCAGCTTAGGGGGGGGACAGGGCCAGAACACTGAAGCTTTCTTT. The variable domain in full, with the rest retrieved from reference TRBV11-3 and TRBJ1-1, is EAGVVQSPRYKIIEKKQPVAFWCNPISGHNTLYWYLQNLGQGPELLIRYENEEAVDDSQLPKDRFSAERLKGVDSTLKIQPAELGDSAVYLCASSLGGGQGQNTEAFFGQGTRLTVV.

The rearrangement uses TRBV28 and TRBJ1-1; D unclear. The CDR3 length is 15 residues. Trimming stripped 7 bases from V and 4 bases from J, with 19 bases between. Germline CDR1 reads MDHEN; CDR2 reads SYDVKM. CDR3: CASKPPGASGTEAFF. CDR3 in DNA: TGTGCCAGCAAGCCCCCCGGTGCCTCGGGCACTGAAGCTTTCTTT.

The genes are TRBV19 and TRBJ2-7; D is possibly TRBD2 (6 bases). This CDR3 spans 13 amino acids. V lost 7 bases to trimming and J lost 5 bases, with 15 bases between them. The germline V gene has CDR1 LNHDA and CDR2 SQIVND (reference sequence). This chain's CDR3 is CASTSGGLDEQYF. CDR3 in DNA: TGTGCCAGTACCAGCGGAGGGTTAGACGAGCAGTACTTC.

The chain uses TRBV15 and TRBJ1-1; weak D call: TRBD1 (5 bases). Deletions cut 3 bases from V and 2 bases from J, with 7 bases between. Germline values: CDR1 LNHNV, CDR2 YYDKDF (reference sequence). The CDR3 covers 13 residues. This chain's CDR3 is CATSSQGNTEAFF. The DNA for the CDR3 is TGTGCCACCAGCAGTCAGGGAAACACTGAAGCTTTCTTT.